Below are 22 T cell receptor beta chains sequenced from a single sample in a study of cytomegalovirus exposure and HLA in healthy donors. Clones were read by immunoSEQ multiplex PCR, and TCRdb kept only the in-frame ones, dropping some. Of approximately 180,000 clones listed, around nine tenths are singletons. The specimen sequenced was PBMCs. The receptors stem from a woman aged 25 to 39 in good health and CMV-seronegative.

The V gene is TRBV7-6, the J gene TRBJ2-7, with TRBD1 identical over 10 bases. The CDR3 runs to 14 residues. The germline CDR1 and CDR2 sequences are SGHVS and FNYEAQ. The J segment lost 5 bases and the V segment lost 5 bases, leaving 6 bases of the junction unmatched. The CDR3 here is CASSRGTGVNEQYF. CDR3 sequence (DNA): TGTGCCAGCAGCCGGGGGACAGGGGTTAACGAGCAGTACTTC.

The rearrangement uses TRBV5-8 and TRBJ2-5; TRBD2 matches at 10 bases. The CDR3 is 18 amino acids. Germline CDR1 and CDR2: SGHTS and YDEGEE. The V segment lost 0 bases and the J segment 1 base; nucleotides outside the gene matches: 9. The CDR3 spells CASSLGGSSGGFQETQYF. The CDR3 DNA follows: TGTGCCAGCAGCTTGGGTGGATCTAGCGGGGGTTTCCAAGAGACCCAGTACTTC.

The rearrangement joins TRBV5-6 to TRBJ1-3; D possibly corresponds to TRBD1 (6 bases). The V end lost 4 bases, the J end lost 4 bases, and 15 bases lay between the germline ends. The germline V gene has CDR1 SGHDT and CDR2 YYEEEE. The CDR3 extends over 15 amino acids. In nucleotides, the CDR3 is TGTGCCAGCAGCGGGATCAGGGGAGCCGGAAACACCATATATTTT. Amino acids: CASSGIRGAGNTIYF.

This chain links TRBV7-6 with TRBJ2-1; TRBD2 matches at 10 bases. The CDR3 totals 17 residues. CDR1 is SGHVS and CDR2 is FNYEAQ in the germline V gene. J gave up 0 bases and V 1 base, and 3 bases lay outside the gene matches. In nucleotides, the CDR3 is TGTGCCAGCAGCTTAGTAGCGGGGGGTTACTCCTACAATGAGCAGTTCTTC. Its protein is CASSLVAGGYSYNEQFF.

This clone was recorded only once. The rearrangement joins TRBV4-1 to TRBJ2-5; 8 bases align to TRBD2. The germline V gene has CDR1 MGHRA and CDR2 YSYEKL. J gave up 7 bases and V 4 bases, and 17 bases lay outside the gene matches. CDR3 length: 17 amino acids. In nucleotides, the CDR3 is TGCGCCAGCAGCCCCGTCGGGCGGGGGGTCGGAGGAGGGACCCAGTACTTC. It codes for CASSPVGRGVGGGTQYF.

V usage is TRBV11-2 and J usage is TRBJ2-1, with 7 positions matching TRBD1. V shed 5 bases, J shed 9 bases, and the junction held 4 bases outside the gene matches. The germline V gene has CDR1 SGHAT and CDR2 FQNNGV. The CDR3 totals 12 residues. This CDR3 reads CASSLTGIEQFF. The CDR3, as DNA: TGTGCCAGCAGCCTGACAGGGATTGAGCAGTTCTTC.

This clone was picked up one time. This chain joins TRBV25-1 and TRBJ2-5, with no clear D. This CDR3 contains 13 residues. Trimming removed 2 bases at V and 4 bases at J, with 8 bases between. Germline V gene lookup returns CDR1 MGHDK and CDR2 SYGVNS. Here the CDR3 reads CASSEVPRETQYF. In DNA, the CDR3 is TGTGCCAGCAGTGAAGTCCCCAGAGAGACCCAGTACTTC.

This chain uses TRBV4-2 with TRBJ1-1, with 8 positions matching TRBD1. The CDR3 extends over 14 amino acids. Germline-derived CDR1 and CDR2 are LGHNA and YNFKEQ. V lost 4 bases, J lost 4 bases, and 5 bases stayed unmatched. CDR3 amino acids: CASSPQGAATEAFF. For the CDR3, the DNA is TGTGCCAGCAGCCCTCAGGGGGCAGCCACTGAAGCTTTCTTT.

V usage is TRBV6-1 and J usage is TRBJ1-5; no clear D gene. The CDR3 covers 14 residues. Germline loops: CDR1 MNHNS, CDR2 SASEGT. Trimming removed 1 base at V and 5 bases at J, with 9 bases between. The CDR3: CASSEGGSDQPQHF. CDR3 in DNA: TGTGCCAGCAGTGAAGGAGGAAGCGATCAGCCCCAGCATTTT.

J is TRBJ2-7 and V is TRBV15, with D perhaps matching TRBD1 (5 bases). V was shortened by 3 bases and J by 3 bases, with 12 bases between the two germline ends. Germline assignment: CDR1 LNHNV and CDR2 YYDKDF (reference sequence). The CDR3 covers 14 residues. CDR3 DNA sequence: TGTGCCACCAGCAGCAGGGTTTTGGACTACGAGCAGTACTTC. Translation: CATSSRVLDYEQYF.

A few counts support this clone. V usage is TRBV20-1 and J usage is TRBJ1-2; D gene unclear. CDR3 size: 9 residues. Between the trimmed V and J ends, which lost 4 bases and 13 bases, there was a span of 10 bases. Germline CDR1 DFQATT, CDR2 SNEGSKA (reference sequence). The CDR3 reads CSATWPRTF. As DNA, the CDR3 is TGCAGTGCTACCTGGCCCCGCACCTTC.

DNA of the CDR3: TGTGCCAGCAAACCACAGGGGGTTTCTACCTACGAGCAGTACTTC. It is translated as CASKPQGVSTYEQYF. The chain combines TRBV5-6 with TRBJ2-7; 8 nucleotides agree with TRBD1. The CDR3 extends over 15 amino acids. Germline trimming cut 6 bases from V and 2 bases from J; bases unmatched to any gene: 10. Germline CDR1 SGHDT, CDR2 YYEEEE.

V is TRBV19 and J is TRBJ1-1; 9 nucleotides align to TRBD1. Germline CDR1 and CDR2: LNHDA and SQIVND (reference sequence). The ends lost 3 bases at V and 4 bases at J; junction bases unmatched: 6. This CDR3 has 15 residues. CDR3 loop: CASSITGGAITEAFF. The CDR3 nucleotides read TGTGCCAGTAGTATTACAGGGGGCGCGATCACTGAAGCTTTCTTT.

This sequence joins TRBV2 and TRBJ1-5; TRBD1 aligns across 9 bases. This CDR3 has 17 residues. V shed 6 bases and J 4 bases; nucleotides not matched to a gene: 13. Germline assignment: CDR1 SNHLY and CDR2 FYNNEI. The CDR3 spells CASSDAGGQGFNQPQHF. In DNA, the CDR3 is TGTGCCAGCAGCGACGCTGGGGGACAGGGTTTTAATCAGCCCCAGCATTTT.

The chain couples TRBV2 to TRBJ1-4, with D possibly being TRBD1 (6 bases). In germline, CDR1 is SNHLY, CDR2 FYNNEI. This CDR3 has 18 residues. V shed 6 bases and J shed 1 base, with 21 bases lying between them. This CDR3 reads CASRFTWGRGGTNEKLFF. The DNA of the CDR3 is TGTGCCAGCAGGTTTACATGGGGGCGCGGGGGAACTAATGAAAAACTGTTTTTT.

The genes are TRBV5-1 and TRBJ2-7, with D possibly being TRBD1 (5 bases). The CDR3 loop spans 15 amino acids. V lost 0 bases and J lost 6, with 16 bases in between. CDR1 is SGHRS, CDR2 YFSETQ, per germline. The CDR3 nucleotides are TGCGCCAGCAGCTTGGAGGGGCGGAGAGTAGGCGAGCAGTACTTC. Amino acid sequence: CASSLEGRRVGEQYF.

The gene calls are TRBV5-8 and TRBJ2-7, with TRBD1 as a possible D gene (6 bases). Germline CDR1 SGHTS, CDR2 YDEGEE. V was cut by 2 bases and J by 4 bases, with 13 bases left in between. CDR3 length equals 14 residues. The CDR3 here is CASSLGQLFYEQYF. CDR3 in DNA: TGTGCCAGCAGCTTAGGACAGCTTTTTTACGAGCAGTACTTC. Full variable domain (missing parts from reference TRBV5-8 and TRBJ2-7): EAGVTQSPTHLIKTRGQQATLRCSPISGHTSVYWYQQALGLGLQFLLWYDEGEERNRGNFPPRFSGRQFPNYSSELNVNALELEDSALYLCASSLGQLFYEQYFGPGTRLTVT.

This sequence joins TRBV15 and TRBJ1-2; no clear D gene. Germline V lookup: CDR1 LNHNV, CDR2 YYDKDF (reference sequence). The length of the CDR3 is 14 residues. Between the trimmed V and J ends, which lost 0 bases and 9 bases, there was a span of 14 bases. In DNA, the CDR3 is TGTGCCACCAGCAGAGAGACATCTACTAGGAGCTACACCTTC. Protein: CATSRETSTRSYTF.

The rearrangement joins TRBV2 to TRBJ2-5; 8 bases are a match to TRBD2. CDR3 size: 15 residues. The V and J ends lost 5 bases and 2 bases, in that order; junction bases with no gene match: 7. Germline assignment: CDR1 SNHLY and CDR2 FYNNEI. The CDR3 is CASSRPGGDQETQYF. In DNA form, the CDR3 reads TGTGCCAGCAGTCGGCCCGGGGGGGATCAAGAGACCCAGTACTTC.

The chain has TRBV29-1 and TRBJ2-1, with D possibly TRBD2 on 5 matching bases. The CDR3 is 14 amino acids. From germline, CDR1 is SQVTM and CDR2 ANQGSEA. Trimming stripped 6 bases from V and 7 bases from J, with 19 bases between. In DNA form, the CDR3 reads TGCAGCGTCCGGGGAGTCAGCCCCGAAAATGAGCAGTTCTTC. Amino acids: CSVRGVSPENEQFF.

Remarks on this clone: Additional DNA sequences in this sample encode the identical CDR3. The rearrangement links TRBV6-5 to TRBJ1-5, with D tentatively TRBD1 (6 bases). Between the trimmed V and J ends, which lost 5 bases and 2 bases, there was a span of 7 bases. The CDR3 is made up of 13 amino acids. The germline gives CDR1 MNHEY, CDR2 SVGAGI. The CDR3 DNA is TGTGCCAGCAGTAGGACAGGCAATCAGCCCCAGCATTTT. Its protein is CASSRTGNQPQHF.

This clone was counted between two and nine times. CDR3 sequence reads: CASSLGQGDYGYTF. Written as DNA, the CDR3 is TGTGCCAGCAGCTTAGGACAGGGGGACTATGGCTACACCTTC. The V gene is TRBV7-6, the J gene TRBJ1-2, with 9 positions matching TRBD1. Germline lookup yields CDR1 SGHVS and CDR2 FNYEAQ. Trimming took 1 base from V and 3 from J; bases not matched to a gene: 0. The CDR3 is made up of 14 amino acids.